One sample yielded the 25 T cell receptor beta chains listed below, sequenced in a study of robustness of blood B and T cell sequencing. The cDNA carried a universal priming site added by a 5' template-switch oligo. Every cDNA molecule received a random 12-nucleotide UMI from the template-switch oligo. MiXCR, applied by TCRdb to the PCR reads, yields one record per CDR3 protein. This table holds more than 3,000 distinct CDR3 sequences, around half found once. The template for TCR beta quantification was mRNA, not genomic DNA. Sequenced sample: peripheral blood. The receptors derive from a human donor in good health.

The chain links TRBV6-1 to TRBJ2-1; the match to TRBD1 covers 7 bases. The CDR3 consists of 15 residues. V gave up 6 bases and J gave up 3 bases; unmatched junction bases: 8. Germline CDR1 is MNHNS and CDR2 is SASEGT. CDR3 DNA: TGTGCCAGCAGCCTCCGGGACAGTGACTACAATGAGCAGTTCTTC. Translating gives CASSLRDSDYNEQFF.

The chain joins TRBV6-1 to TRBJ1-1; D gene ambiguous. V was pared by 5 bases and J by 1 base, with 17 bases between. CDR1 MNHNS and CDR2 SASEGT come from the germline V gene. CDR3 length: 16 amino acids. As DNA, the CDR3 is TGTGCCAGCAGTAATCCCTATTCACTCCCGAACACTGAAGCTTTCTTT. Its translation is CASSNPYSLPNTEAFF.

This rearrangement joins TRBV27 to TRBJ1-5; TRBD1 aligns across 8 bases. This CDR3 has 14 residues. V was pared by 4 bases and J by 6 bases, with 5 bases of the junction left unmatched. Germline CDR1 is MNHEY and CDR2 is SMNVEV (reference sequence). CDR3 in DNA: TGTGCCAGCAGTTCCCAGGGGGCTAGTCAGCCCCAGCATTTT. This gives the protein CASSSQGASQPQHF.

V gene TRBV11-2 combines with J gene TRBJ2-3; D is ambiguous. CDR1 is SGHAT and CDR2 is FQNNGV in the germline V gene. Trimming cost V 5 bases and J 2 bases, with 5 bases left between them. The CDR3 has 12 residues. The CDR3 nucleotides read TGTGCCAGCAGCCATGACACAGATACGCAGTATTTT. It encodes CASSHDTDTQYF.

This CDR3 is CAWSVVLGNYGYTF. CDR3 coding DNA: TGTGCCTGGAGTGTAGTGTTGGGAAACTATGGCTACACCTTC. The V and J genes are TRBV30 and TRBJ1-2; D not certain. Trimming pared 0 bases from V and 2 bases from J, leaving 10 bases between. CDR1 and CDR2 from the germline V gene are GTSNPN and SVGIG (reference sequence). The CDR3 has 14 amino acids.

The chain links TRBV7-2 to TRBJ2-5, with 16 bases matching TRBD2. V lost 3 bases, J lost 0 bases, and 7 bases stayed unmatched. CDR1 is SGHTA and CDR2 is FQGNSA in the germline V gene. This CDR3 is built from 19 residues. The DNA for the CDR3 is TGTGCCAGCAGCTTGGCCGGGACTAGCGGGGGGGGAAACCAAGAGACCCAGTACTTC. This sequence encodes CASSLAGTSGGGNQETQYF.

The V and J genes are TRBV29-1 and TRBJ1-3, with D unresolved. Trimming removed 4 bases at V and 0 bases at J, with 4 bases between. The germline V gene has CDR1 SQVTM and CDR2 ANQGSEA. This CDR3 is built from 12 residues. The CDR3 sequence: CSVAGSGNTIYF. The CDR3 nucleotides are TGCAGCGTTGCCGGCTCTGGAAACACCATATATTTT.

The chain carries TRBV25-1 and TRBJ2-3, with 11 bases identical to TRBD1. Germline assignment: CDR1 MGHDK and CDR2 SYGVNS. With V trimmed by 8 bases and J by 2 bases, 6 bases remained unmatched. The CDR3 is 15 residues long. The CDR3 loop is CASVGDRGVTDTQYF. The CDR3 region has the DNA TGTGCCAGCGTCGGGGACAGGGGGGTCACAGATACGCAGTATTTT.

The V call is TRBV5-1, the J call TRBJ2-1; tentatively, D is TRBD2 (6 bases). The CDR3 runs 17 residues. Trimming left V 0 bases short and J 0 bases short, with 13 bases between. Germline assignment: CDR1 SGHRS and CDR2 YFSETQ. The CDR3 DNA reads as TGCGCCAGCAGCTTGGTATCCCTAGCGAACTCCTACAATGAGCAGTTCTTC. It specifies CASSLVSLANSYNEQFF.

The chain joins TRBV27 to TRBJ1-1; 10 positions match TRBD1. The CDR3 runs to 15 residues. Losses at the gene ends were 5 bases for V and 4 bases for J; bases not matched to a gene: 7. Germline-derived CDR1 and CDR2 are MNHEY and SMNVEV (reference sequence). CDR3 DNA: TGTGCCAGCAGTACCCCGGGACAGGGGAGCACTGAAGCTTTCTTT. This codes for CASSTPGQGSTEAFF.

The chain combines TRBV12-3 or TRBV12-4 with TRBJ2-1, with TRBD1 matching 9 bases. With 5 bases clipped from V and 4 bases from J, the junction kept 6 bases outside the gene matches. This CDR3 comprises 15 residues. The CDR3 nucleotides read TGTGCCAGCAGTACGACCGGGACAGGGTACAATGAGCAGTTCTTC. Protein: CASSTTGTGYNEQFF.

This clonotype has just a few counts. In DNA form, the CDR3 reads TGTGCCAGCAGTTTAAGGAGGGGTGAGCAGCCCCAGCATTTT. It yields the protein CASSLRRGEQPQHF. This chain links TRBV28 with TRBJ1-5; tentative D call: TRBD1 (5 bases). The germline V gene encodes CDR1 MDHEN and CDR2 SYDVKM. This CDR3 is built from 14 residues. Trimming shortened V by 2 bases and J by 7 bases, and 12 bases separated the two germline ends. Using reference TRBV28 and TRBJ1-5 for the parts outside the CDR3, the full variable domain is DVKVTQSSRYLVKRTGEKVFLECVQDMDHENMFWYRQDPGLGLRLIYFSYDVKMKEKGDIPEGYSVSREKKERFSLILESASTNQTSMYLCASSLRRGEQPQHFGDGTRLSIL.

This chain uses TRBV5-1 with TRBJ2-7; D is unclear. The germline V gene has CDR1 SGHRS and CDR2 YFSETQ. The CDR3 extends over 14 amino acids. V lost 1 base to trimming and J lost 0 bases, with 8 bases between them. The CDR3 loop reads CASSLNPDSYEQYF. As DNA, the CDR3 is TGCGCCAGCAGCTTGAATCCGGACTCCTACGAGCAGTACTTC.

The chain uses TRBV29-1 and TRBJ1-1; TRBD1 aligns across 8 bases. Germline CDR1 reads SQVTM; CDR2 reads ANQGSEA. The junction had 6 bases not matched to a gene; V was cut back by 7 bases and J by 8 bases. This CDR3 is 11 amino acids long. CDR3 nucleotides: TGCAGCGCCGCCAGGGGGCAAGAAGCTTTCTTT. Protein: CSAARGQEAFF.

In its sample, this clonotype was seen a few times. The chain carries TRBV14 and TRBJ2-1; no definite D call. The V end was cut by 1 base, the J end by 4 bases, with 8 bases between. From germline, CDR1 is SGHDN and CDR2 FVKESK. The CDR3 runs to 14 residues. The CDR3 DNA reads TGTGCCAGCAGCCAAGGCCGGGCGTACAATGAGCAGTTCTTC. Translated: CASSQGRAYNEQFF.

The chain uses TRBV30 and TRBJ1-5; D is uncertain. Deletions cut 0 bases from V and 2 bases from J, with 11 bases between. CDR1 is GTSNPN, CDR2 SVGIG, per germline (reference sequence). This CDR3 contains 15 residues. The CDR3 here is CAWSVSGGGNQPQHF. CDR3 DNA sequence: TGTGCCTGGAGTGTATCGGGCGGGGGCAATCAGCCCCAGCATTTT.

The rearrangement links TRBV5-1 to TRBJ2-1; 7 bases are a match to TRBD1. CDR1 is SGHRS and CDR2 is YFSETQ in the germline V gene. Losses at the gene ends were 2 bases for V and 5 bases for J; bases not matched to a gene: 7. This CDR3 is built from 15 residues. CDR3 sequence: CASSLTDRANNEQFF. Written as DNA, the CDR3 is TGCGCCAGCAGCTTAACCGACAGGGCCAACAATGAGCAGTTCTTC. The complete variable domain, with remaining parts taken from reference TRBV5-1 and TRBJ2-1, reads KAGVTQTPRYLIKTRGQQVTLSCSPISGHRSVSWYQQTPGQGLQFLFEYFSETQRNKGNFPGRFSGRQFSNSRSEMNVSTLELGDSALYLCASSLTDRANNEQFFGPGTRLTVL.

V and J are TRBV5-1 and TRBJ2-1; D is undetermined. Germline V gene data show CDR1 as SGHRS and CDR2 as YFSETQ. The V and J ends lost 1 base and 2 bases respectively, with 10 bases between them. The CDR3 length is 15 residues. DNA of the CDR3: TGCGCCAGCAGCTTGTTGACGACGACCTACAATGAGCAGTTCTTC. Translation gives CASSLLTTTYNEQFF. Combining the CDR3 with reference TRBV5-1 and TRBJ2-1 gives the whole variable domain KAGVTQTPRYLIKTRGQQVTLSCSPISGHRSVSWYQQTPGQGLQFLFEYFSETQRNKGNFPGRFSGRQFSNSRSEMNVSTLELGDSALYLCASSLLTTTYNEQFFGPGTRLTVL.

About this clonotype: This CDR3 is missing its conserved last phenylalanine or tryptophan, likely due to a read error. The chain joins TRBV7-8 to TRBJ1-4; 7 bases map to TRBD1. Germline V gene sequence: CDR1 SGHVS, CDR2 FQNEAQ. V was pared by 1 base and J by 7 bases, with 9 bases of the junction left unmatched. CDR3 length equals 16 residues. CDR3 nucleotide sequence: TGTGCCAGCAGCTTAGGCGTACTACAGGGGAGTGAAAAACTGTTTCTT. It encodes CASSLGVLQGSEKLFL.

This clonotype was counted a single time. This rearrangement joins TRBV30 to TRBJ2-3; 10 positions match TRBD2. Trimming took 3 bases from V and 8 from J; bases not matched to a gene: 8. CDR3 length equals 14 residues. In germline, CDR1 is GTSNPN, CDR2 SVGIG (reference sequence). This CDR3 reads CAWRTAGGPATQYF. The CDR3 nucleotides read TGTGCCTGGAGAACAGCGGGGGGGCCCGCTACGCAGTATTTT.

The chain couples TRBV6-1 to TRBJ1-2; D is possibly TRBD1 (6 bases). Germline V gene sequence: CDR1 MNHNS, CDR2 SASEGT. V lost 6 bases and J 0 bases, leaving 14 bases between the germline ends. This CDR3 comprises 15 residues. CDR3: CASSRKTGANYGYTF. CDR3 bases: TGTGCCAGCAGCCGAAAGACAGGAGCTAACTATGGCTACACCTTC.

The chain joins TRBV5-6 to TRBJ2-6; 9 bases agree with TRBD1. This CDR3 region has 13 residues. CDR1 is SGHDT and CDR2 is YYEEEE in the germline V gene. The V segment lost 6 bases and the J segment 13 bases; nucleotides outside the gene matches: 8. In DNA form, the CDR3 reads TGTGCCAGCACCGGGACAGGGTTTAAGGTCCTGACTTTC. It encodes CASTGTGFKVLTF.

The chain has TRBV30 and TRBJ2-1; the match to TRBD2 covers 11 bases. The germline gives CDR1 GTSNPN, CDR2 SVGIG (reference sequence). This CDR3 comprises 15 residues. V was pared by 0 bases and J by 8 bases, with 6 bases of the junction left unmatched. CDR3 in amino acids: CAWSVLLAGVDEQFF. CDR3 in DNA: TGTGCCTGGAGTGTTTTACTAGCGGGGGTCGATGAGCAGTTCTTC.

The chain combines TRBV2 with TRBJ1-2; no clear D. The ends were cut back, 4 bases at V and 4 bases at J, with 13 bases in the middle. The germline CDR1 and CDR2 sequences are SNHLY and FYNNEI. This CDR3 contains 14 residues. Written as DNA, the CDR3 is TGTGCCAGCAGTGCCATCGTGGCTGCCTATGGCTACACCTTC. Its translation is CASSAIVAAYGYTF.

V gene TRBV20-1 combines with J gene TRBJ2-3; D might be TRBD1 (7 bases). V lost 5 bases and J lost 2, with 14 bases in between. The CDR3 loop spans 14 amino acids. From germline, CDR1 is DFQATT and CDR2 SNEGSKA (reference sequence). The CDR3 DNA follows: TGCAGTGCTTGCAGGGGGGAACACACAGATACGCAGTATTTT. Translated: CSACRGEHTDTQYF.